The rows below give T cell receptor beta chains drawn from one sample of a study of shared clonotypes between healthy human individuals. Sequenced by immunoSEQ multiplex PCR; TCRdb stores in-frame clones only, minus some. The sample holds around 650,000 clones, 95% to 96% seen once. Sequencing used naive CD8+ T cells sorted from blood. Receptors originate from a woman aged 30 to 39 in good health. The CDR3 runs from the conserved cysteine through the conserved F or W. A D gene is named only where the DNA matches it firmly. Clone size is shown for a subset of rows, as once, few, many or a class of expanded clone.

clone_size j_call v_call d_call cdr3_nt cdr3_aa
- TRBJ2-7 TRBV4-1 - TGCGCCAGCAGCCTACCTAGCTACGAGCAGTACTTC CASSLPSYEQYF
- TRBJ2-5 TRBV7-3 - TGTGCCAGCAGCTTAGTCGGGGGAGTCCGGGAGACCCAGTACTTC CASSLVGGVRETQYF
- TRBJ2-3 TRBV15 TRBD1 TGTGCCACCAGCAGGACAGGGGGCTTTATCATCGATACGCAGTATTTT CATSRTGGFIIDTQYF
- TRBJ2-2 TRBV5-5 - TGTGCCAGCAGCTTGGCCGGGGCCGCGAACACCGGGGAGCTGTTTTTT CASSLAGAANTGELFF
- TRBJ2-7 TRBV2 - TGTGCCAGCAGTGAAGCGCCGTTAACCTACGAGCAGTACTTC CASSEAPLTYEQYF
once TRBJ1-4 TRBV25-1 - TGTGCCAGCAGTGAATATATCTGGGGACGAGAAAAACTGTTTTTT CASSEYIWGREKLFF
once TRBJ2-7 TRBV12-2 - TGTGCAACCCGAAGGACTAGCCGCGCCTACGAGCAGTACTTC CATRRTSRAYEQYF
- TRBJ1-2 TRBV27 - TGTGCCAGCAGTTCACTACCAGGAGGTGGCTACACCTTC CASSSLPGGGYTF
- TRBJ2-7 TRBV7-9 - TGTGCCAGCAGCTTAGCTCAGAACTACGAGCAGTACTTC CASSLAQNYEQYF
- TRBJ2-2 TRBV6-5 - TGTGCCAGCAGTTACTCGACGTCCGAGGCCTACGGGGAGCTGTTTTTT CASSYSTSEAYGELFF
- TRBJ2-7 TRBV28 TRBD2 TGTGCCAGCAGCCCGGGGCTAGCGGGGTACGAGCAGTACTTC CASSPGLAGYEQYF
once TRBJ1-2 TRBV19 - TGTGCCAGTAGGAGAGGTAGGACCGCTAACTATGGCTACACCTTC CASRRGRTANYGYTF
once TRBJ2-1 TRBV7-9 TRBD2 TGTGCCAGCGATGGACTAGACTCCTACAATGAGCAGTTCTTC CASDGLDSYNEQFF
once TRBJ2-1 TRBV5-1 - TGCGCCAGCACCGACCCCCGGAGGGGGGAAGAGCAGTTCTTC CASTDPRRGEEQFF
- TRBJ2-1 TRBV7-8 - TGTGCCAGCAGCCAGACGACTGGCTACAATGAGCAGTTCTTC CASSQTTGYNEQFF
- TRBJ1-2 TRBV5-6 - TGTGCCAGCAGCCCCGGGGACACCGACTATGGCTACACCTTC CASSPGDTDYGYTF
- TRBJ2-7 TRBV6-6 - TGTGCCAGCAGCCCGAGCGGTTCCTCCTACGAGCAGTACTTC CASSPSGSSYEQYF
- TRBJ2-2 TRBV5-4 TRBD1 TGTGCCAGCAGCTTCCAGGGGGCCGGGGAGCTGTTTTTT CASSFQGAGELFF
- TRBJ2-5 TRBV4-1 - TGCGCCAGCAGCCAAGACCGAGAGGAGACCCAGTACTTC CASSQDREETQYF
- TRBJ2-1 TRBV7-7 - TGTGCCAGCAGCCCAGCGGCGTCTTTGGGCAATGAGCAGTTCTTC CASSPAASLGNEQFF
- TRBJ2-2 TRBV27 - TGTGCCAGCAGTTTACAGGGATCCGGCGGGGAGCTGTTTTTT CASSLQGSGGELFF
- TRBJ1-5 TRBV28 - TGTGCCAGCACCCTTGGGGGGAATTATCAGCCCCAGCATTTT CASTLGGNYQPQHF
- TRBJ2-1 TRBV13 TRBD2 TGTGCCAGCAGCTTAGAAGGGGAGCGGGGGTTCTTC CASSLEGERGFF
- TRBJ2-1 TRBV7-2 - TGTGCCAGCAGCTTACCCGGACTTCCGTTAGCCTTCAGTGAGCAGTTCTTC CASSLPGLPLAFSEQFF
once TRBJ2-5 TRBV7-2 TRBD2 TGTGCCAGCAGCCTAGGACTAGCGGGGCCGCCGTACTTC CASSLGLAGPPYF
once TRBJ1-4 TRBV18 TRBD1 TGTGCCAGCTCAAGCAGACAGGGGCTGACTAATGAAAAACTGTTTTTT CASSSRQGLTNEKLFF
- TRBJ2-1 TRBV5-6 - TGTGCCAGCAGCTTCTTGACAGGCGACAATGAGCAGTTCTTC CASSFLTGDNEQFF
- TRBJ2-7 TRBV29-1 - TGCAGCGTTGTTTTTGGGTCCATCGAGCAGTACTTC CSVVFGSIEQYF